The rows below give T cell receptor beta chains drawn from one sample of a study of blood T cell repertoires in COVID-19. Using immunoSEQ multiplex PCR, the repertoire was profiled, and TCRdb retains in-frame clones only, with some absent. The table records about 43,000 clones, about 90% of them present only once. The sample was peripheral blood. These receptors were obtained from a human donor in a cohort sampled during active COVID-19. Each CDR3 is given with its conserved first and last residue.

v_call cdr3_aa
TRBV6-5 CASSYRGDRGPGGYTF
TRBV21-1 CASSPWWGRNF
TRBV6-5 CASRVSSYNEQFF
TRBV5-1 CASSLDRGDTQYF
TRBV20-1 CSADRADGYTF
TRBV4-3 CASLMHHSMAYEQYF
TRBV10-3 CAISESSVYGYTF
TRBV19 CASSGLSGGKDEQYF
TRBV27 CASSQRDRGRGYTF
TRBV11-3 CASSWGQGAPLLSTGNEQFF
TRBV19 CASSMRNTEAFF
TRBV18 CASSPGGGHEQFF
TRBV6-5 CASGQLNTEAFF
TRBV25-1 CASSESTFDRDYGYTF
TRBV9 CASSVDDSGYGYTF
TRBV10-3 CAISRQGNNSPLHF
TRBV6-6 CASSYSNNYSGNTIYF
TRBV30 CAWHDRARAKNIQYF
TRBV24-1 CATSGGTGDRADTQYF
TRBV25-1 CASTHSRQGEYEQYF
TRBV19 CASQPRAGPSNQPQHF
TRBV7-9 CASSSGLGTDTQYF
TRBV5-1 CASSPRESNSPLHF
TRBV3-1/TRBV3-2 CASSQGLRSSGNTIYF
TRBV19 CASSIRRGGTYEQYF
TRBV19 CASTSSRDYGYTF
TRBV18 CASSPSGHRSNTEAFF
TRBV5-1 CASSSRLAGSSYNEQFF
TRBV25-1 CASSAGRQPQHF
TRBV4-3 CASSQDAGSNQPQHF
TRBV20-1 CSAHLQETQYF
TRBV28 CASSFGGQPYEQYF
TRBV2 CASSEAPDRSEKLFF
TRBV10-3 CAIRSDTFHFSPLHF
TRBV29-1 CSAEQGYGYTF
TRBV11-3 CASSFGQGVNYEQYF
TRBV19 CASSTGGGGRETQYF
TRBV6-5 CASSRYRGDGTQYF
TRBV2 CASSEELAGGIQETQYF
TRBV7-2 CASSLTDRTGHSPLHF
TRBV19 CASSTAGTGDNEQFF
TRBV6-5 CASGTGGTKETQYF
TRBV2 CASRRRVVGGPRQETQYF
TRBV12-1 CASSWFAPRFSPLHF
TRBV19 CASSPGQGVLAEKLFF
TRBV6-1 CASSDASGGTYEQYF
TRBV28 CASKVGGTTSTDTQYF
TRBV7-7 CASSLAQGPTGELFF
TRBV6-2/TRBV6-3 CASSYGVGGGPNTGELFF
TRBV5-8 CASSLRGYNEQFF
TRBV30 CAWSQRVYGYTF
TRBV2 CASSALRSGANVLTF
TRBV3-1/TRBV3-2 CASSHGAGQGEQYF
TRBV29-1 CSVVGGGNEQYF
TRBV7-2 CASSFRNGGEETQYF
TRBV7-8 CASSLPTQGTSYTF